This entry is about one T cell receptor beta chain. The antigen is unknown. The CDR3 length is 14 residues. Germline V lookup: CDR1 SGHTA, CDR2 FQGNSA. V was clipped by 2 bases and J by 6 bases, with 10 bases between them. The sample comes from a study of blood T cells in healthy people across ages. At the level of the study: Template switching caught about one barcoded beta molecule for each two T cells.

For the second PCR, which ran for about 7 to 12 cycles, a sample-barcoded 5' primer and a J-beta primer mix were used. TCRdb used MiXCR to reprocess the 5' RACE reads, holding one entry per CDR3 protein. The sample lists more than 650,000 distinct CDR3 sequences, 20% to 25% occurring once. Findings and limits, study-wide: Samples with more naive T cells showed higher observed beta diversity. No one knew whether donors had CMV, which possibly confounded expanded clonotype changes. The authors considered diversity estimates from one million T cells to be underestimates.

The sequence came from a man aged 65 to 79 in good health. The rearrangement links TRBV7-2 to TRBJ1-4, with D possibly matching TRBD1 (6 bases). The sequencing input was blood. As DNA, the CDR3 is TGTGCCAGCAGCTTACAGGGGAGACATGAAAAACTGTTTTTT. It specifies CASSLQGRHEKLFF.